This is a list of T cell receptor beta chains from one sample in a study of cytomegalovirus exposure and HLA in healthy donors. TCRdb keeps only in-frame clones here, not all; method: immunoSEQ multiplex PCR. Of more than 55,000 clones listed, 74% are singletons. The sample comprised PBMCs. These receptors were obtained from an older woman in good health and CMV-seropositive. Both conserved end residues are part of each CDR3. The order of the fields is V gene, clone size, J gene, D gene, CDR3 protein, CDR3 DNA. D genes are given only for firm matches. The listing skips clone size in some rows; elsewhere it reads once, few, many or a size class.

>TRBV2|NA|TRBJ1-1|NA
CASSEVWGANTEAFF
TGTGCCAGCAGTGAAGTATGGGGAGCGAACACTGAAGCTTTCTTT
>TRBV30|NA|TRBJ1-3|NA
CAWRSRGGLGGNTIYF
TGTGCCTGGAGATCGCGGGGGGGTCTGGGTGGAAACACCATATATTTT
>TRBV7-2|NA|TRBJ1-5|NA
CASSFTVRGNQPQHF
TGTGCCAGCAGCTTCACGGTGAGAGGAAATCAGCCCCAGCATTTT
>TRBV19|NA|TRBJ1-5|NA
CASSYIDTGGNQPQHF
TGTGCCAGTAGTTACATAGATACAGGTGGGAATCAGCCCCAGCATTTT
>TRBV5-4|NA|TRBJ2-7|NA
CASSTLGVTGSYEQYF
TGTGCCAGCAGCACCCTAGGCGTCACCGGTTCCTACGAGCAGTACTTC
>TRBV6-5|NA|TRBJ1-2|NA
CASSPFDYGYTF
TGTGCCAGCAGCCCTTTCGACTATGGCTACACCTTC
>TRBV30|NA|TRBJ1-2|NA
CAWYSLLGSPYGYTF
TGTGCCTGGTACTCCCTCCTGGGCAGCCCCTATGGCTACACCTTC
>TRBV7-2|few|TRBJ2-1|TRBD2
CASSQASGQFF
TGTGCCAGCAGCCAGGCTAGCGGACAGTTCTTC
>TRBV30|NA|TRBJ2-1|TRBD1
CASRDRGSSNEQFF
TGTGCCTCCCGGGACAGGGGATCTTCCAATGAGCAGTTCTTC
>TRBV5-1|NA|TRBJ1-3|TRBD1
CASSGTGGNTIYF
TGCGCCAGCAGCGGGACAGGAGGAAACACCATATATTTT
>TRBV11-3|few|TRBJ2-3|TRBD2
CASSLVGGSPLLDTQYF
TGTGCCAGCAGCTTAGTTGGCGGGAGTCCCTTATTAGATACGCAGTATTTT
>TRBV16|once|TRBJ1-1|NA
CASSQSGGTEAFF
TGTGCCAGCAGCCAATCCGGGGGCACTGAAGCTTTCTTT
>TRBV29-1|NA|TRBJ2-5|TRBD1
CSVSRGLETQYF
TGCAGCGTCTCCAGGGGGCTAGAGACCCAGTACTTC
>TRBV19|NA|TRBJ2-5|TRBD2
CASNGLDGETQYF
TGTGCCAGCAACGGACTAGATGGGGAGACCCAGTACTTC
>TRBV29-1|NA|TRBJ1-4|NA
CSVVGAAEKLFF
TGCAGCGTTGTGGGGGCGGCTGAAAAACTGTTTTTT